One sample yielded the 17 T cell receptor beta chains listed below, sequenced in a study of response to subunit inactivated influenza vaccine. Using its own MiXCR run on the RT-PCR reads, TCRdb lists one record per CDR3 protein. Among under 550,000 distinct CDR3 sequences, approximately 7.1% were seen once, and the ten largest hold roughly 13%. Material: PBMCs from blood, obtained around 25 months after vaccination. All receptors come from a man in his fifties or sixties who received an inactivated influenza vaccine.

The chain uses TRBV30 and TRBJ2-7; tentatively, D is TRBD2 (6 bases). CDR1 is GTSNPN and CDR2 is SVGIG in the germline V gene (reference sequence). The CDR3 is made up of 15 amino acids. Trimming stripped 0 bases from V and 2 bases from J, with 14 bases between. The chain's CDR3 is CAWSVGSGGTYEQYF. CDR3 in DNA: TGTGCCTGGAGTGTGGGCAGCGGAGGGACCTACGAGCAGTACTTC.

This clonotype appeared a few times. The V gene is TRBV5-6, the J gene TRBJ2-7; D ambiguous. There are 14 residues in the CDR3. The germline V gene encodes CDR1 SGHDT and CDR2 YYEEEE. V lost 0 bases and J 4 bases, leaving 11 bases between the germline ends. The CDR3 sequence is CASSLAGRKYEQYF. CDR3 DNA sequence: TGTGCCAGCAGCTTGGCGGGCAGAAAATACGAGCAGTACTTC.

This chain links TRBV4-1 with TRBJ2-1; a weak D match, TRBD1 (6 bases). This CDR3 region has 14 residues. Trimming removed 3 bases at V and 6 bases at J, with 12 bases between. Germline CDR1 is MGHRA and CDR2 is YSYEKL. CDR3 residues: CASSQGAGSNEQFF. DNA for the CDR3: TGCGCCAGCAGCCAGGGGGCAGGCTCCAATGAGCAGTTCTTC.

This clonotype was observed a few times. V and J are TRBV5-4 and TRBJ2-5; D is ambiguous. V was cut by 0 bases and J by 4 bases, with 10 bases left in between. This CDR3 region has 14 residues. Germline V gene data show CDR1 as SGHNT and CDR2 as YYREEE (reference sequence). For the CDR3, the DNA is TGTGCCAGCAGCTTGGTCTCACAAGCAGAGACCCAGTACTTC. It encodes CASSLVSQAETQYF.

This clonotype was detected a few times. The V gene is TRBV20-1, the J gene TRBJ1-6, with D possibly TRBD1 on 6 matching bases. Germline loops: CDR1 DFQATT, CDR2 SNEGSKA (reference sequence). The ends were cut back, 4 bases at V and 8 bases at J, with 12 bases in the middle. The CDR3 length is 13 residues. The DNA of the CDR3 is TGCAGTGCTATTGGGGGCCACGATTCACCCCTCCACTTT. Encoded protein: CSAIGGHDSPLHF.

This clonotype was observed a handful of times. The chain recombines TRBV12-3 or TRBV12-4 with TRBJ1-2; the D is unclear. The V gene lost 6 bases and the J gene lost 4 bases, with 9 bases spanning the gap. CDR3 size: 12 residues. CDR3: CASRNLLYGYTF. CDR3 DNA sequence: TGTGCCAGCAGGAACCTTCTCTATGGCTACACCTTC.

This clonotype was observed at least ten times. The CDR3 region is CASSQATDLSTEAFF. CDR3 DNA: TGTGCCAGCAGCCAAGCCACGGACCTGAGCACTGAAGCTTTCTTT. The rearrangement links TRBV4-2 to TRBJ1-1, with D unclear. In germline, CDR1 is LGHNA, CDR2 YNFKEQ. V lost 1 base and J lost 4, with 13 bases in between. This CDR3 contains 15 residues.

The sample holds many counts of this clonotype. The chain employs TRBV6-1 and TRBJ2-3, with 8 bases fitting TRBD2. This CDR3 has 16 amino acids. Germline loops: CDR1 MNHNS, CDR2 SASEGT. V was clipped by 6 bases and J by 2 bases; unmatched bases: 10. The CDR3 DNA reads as TGTGCCAGCAGCCCATGGGAGCGGGGGCTCACAGATACGCAGTATTTT. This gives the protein CASSPWERGLTDTQYF.

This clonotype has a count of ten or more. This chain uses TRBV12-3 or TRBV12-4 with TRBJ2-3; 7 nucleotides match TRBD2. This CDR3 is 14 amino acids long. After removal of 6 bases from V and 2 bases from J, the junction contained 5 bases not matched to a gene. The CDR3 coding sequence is TGTGCCAGCAGCCGTCTAGCGGTCACAGATACGCAGTATTTT. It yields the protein CASSRLAVTDTQYF.

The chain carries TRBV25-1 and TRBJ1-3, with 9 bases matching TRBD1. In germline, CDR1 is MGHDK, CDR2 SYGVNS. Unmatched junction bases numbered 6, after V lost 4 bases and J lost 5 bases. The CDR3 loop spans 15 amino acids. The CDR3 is CASSAGTGIRNTIYF. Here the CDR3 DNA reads TGTGCCAGCAGTGCTGGGACAGGGATAAGAAACACCATATATTTT.

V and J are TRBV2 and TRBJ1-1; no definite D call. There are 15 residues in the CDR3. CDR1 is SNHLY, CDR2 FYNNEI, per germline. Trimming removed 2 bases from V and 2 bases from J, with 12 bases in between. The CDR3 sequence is CASSESRGVNTEAFF. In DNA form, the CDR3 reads TGTGCCAGCAGTGAAAGCAGAGGAGTAAACACTGAAGCTTTCTTT.

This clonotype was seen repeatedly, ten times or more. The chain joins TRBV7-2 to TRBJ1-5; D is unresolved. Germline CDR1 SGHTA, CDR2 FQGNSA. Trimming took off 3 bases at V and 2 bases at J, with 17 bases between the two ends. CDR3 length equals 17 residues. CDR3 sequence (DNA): TGTGCCAGCAGCTTGAGAGGTCCCGGCGGGGGCAATCAGCCCCAGCATTTT. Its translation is CASSLRGPGGGNQPQHF. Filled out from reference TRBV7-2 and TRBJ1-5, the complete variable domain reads GAGVSQSPSNKVTEKGKDVELRCDPISGHTALYWYRQSLGQGLEFLIYFQGNSAPDKSGLPSDRFSAERTGGSVSTLTIQRTQQEDSAVYLCASSLRGPGGGNQPQHFGDGTRLSIL.

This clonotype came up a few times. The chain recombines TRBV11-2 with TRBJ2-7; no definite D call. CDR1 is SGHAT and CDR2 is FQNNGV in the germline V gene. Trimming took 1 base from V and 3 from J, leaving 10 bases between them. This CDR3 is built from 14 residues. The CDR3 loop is CASSLVTASYEQYF. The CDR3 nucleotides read TGTGCCAGCAGCTTAGTCACAGCTAGCTACGAGCAGTACTTC.

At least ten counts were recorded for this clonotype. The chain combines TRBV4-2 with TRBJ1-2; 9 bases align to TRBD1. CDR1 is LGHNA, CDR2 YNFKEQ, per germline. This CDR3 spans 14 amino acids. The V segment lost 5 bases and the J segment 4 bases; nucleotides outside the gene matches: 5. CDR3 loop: CASSSGTGRYGYTF. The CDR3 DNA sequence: TGTGCCAGCAGCTCCGGGACAGGGCGCTATGGCTACACCTTC.

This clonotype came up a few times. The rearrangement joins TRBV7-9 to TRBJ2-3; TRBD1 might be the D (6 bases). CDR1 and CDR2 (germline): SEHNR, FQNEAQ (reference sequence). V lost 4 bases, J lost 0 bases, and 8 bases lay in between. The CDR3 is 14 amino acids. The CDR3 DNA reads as TGTGCCAGCAGCTGGGACACCAGCACAGATACGCAGTATTTT. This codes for CASSWDTSTDTQYF.

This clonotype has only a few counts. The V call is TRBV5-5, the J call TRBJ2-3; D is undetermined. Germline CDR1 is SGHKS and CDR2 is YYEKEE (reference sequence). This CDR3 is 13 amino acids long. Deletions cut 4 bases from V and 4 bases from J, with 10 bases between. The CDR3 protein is CASSKQNPDTQYF. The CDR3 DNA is TGTGCCAGCAGCAAGCAGAATCCAGATACGCAGTATTTT. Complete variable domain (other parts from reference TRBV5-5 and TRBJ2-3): DAGVTQSPTHLIKTRGQQVTLRCSPISGHKSVSWYQQVLGQGPQFIFQYYEKEERGRGNFPDRFSARQFPNYSSELNVNALLLGDSALYLCASSKQNPDTQYFGPGTRLTVL.

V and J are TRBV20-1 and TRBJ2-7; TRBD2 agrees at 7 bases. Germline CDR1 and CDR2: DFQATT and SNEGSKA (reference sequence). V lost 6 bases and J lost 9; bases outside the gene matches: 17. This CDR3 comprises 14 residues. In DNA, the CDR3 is TGCAGTGCCCCTCCCCGGGGGGAGGATACGGGGCAGTACTTC. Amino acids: CSAPPRGEDTGQYF.